This T cell receptor (beta chain) was observed in a study of cytomegalovirus exposure and HLA in healthy donors. Study results and limitations: One later analysis reportedly identified an Asian-associated ancestry cluster that showed fewer N-insertions than the roughly 600-donor mean.

The PCR ran on 60 Vbeta and 13 Jbeta primers. The repertoire was sequenced with immunoSEQ multiplex PCR; TCRdb's copy has only in-frame clones and lacks some. The sample holds some 75,000 clones. About this clone itself: Antigen specificity is unknown.

This TCR was recovered from a man in his forties in good health and CMV-seronegative. Sequenced: PBMCs.

The CDR3 nucleotides read TGTGCCAGCCAGGGGTTTATGTACAATGAGCAGTTCTTC. Translation gives CASQGFMYNEQFF. The chain uses TRBV25-1 and TRBJ2-1, with D perhaps TRBD1 (6 bases). Trimming left V 8 bases short and J 4 bases short, with 12 bases between. CDR1 is MGHDK and CDR2 is SYGVNS in the germline V gene. The CDR3 totals 13 residues.